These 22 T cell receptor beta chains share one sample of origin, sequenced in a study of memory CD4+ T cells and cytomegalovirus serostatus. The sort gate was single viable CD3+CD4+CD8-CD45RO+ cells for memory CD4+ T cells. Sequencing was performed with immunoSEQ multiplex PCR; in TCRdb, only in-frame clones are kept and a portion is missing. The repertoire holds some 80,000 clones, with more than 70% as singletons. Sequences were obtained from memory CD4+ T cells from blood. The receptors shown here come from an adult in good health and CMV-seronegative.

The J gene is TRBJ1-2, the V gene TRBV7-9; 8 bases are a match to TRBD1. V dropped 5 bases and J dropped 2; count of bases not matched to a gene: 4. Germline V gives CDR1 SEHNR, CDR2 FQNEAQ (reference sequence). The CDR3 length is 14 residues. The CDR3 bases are TGTGCCAGCAGCAGCGGACAGGGAAACTATGGCTACACCTTC. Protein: CASSSGQGNYGYTF.

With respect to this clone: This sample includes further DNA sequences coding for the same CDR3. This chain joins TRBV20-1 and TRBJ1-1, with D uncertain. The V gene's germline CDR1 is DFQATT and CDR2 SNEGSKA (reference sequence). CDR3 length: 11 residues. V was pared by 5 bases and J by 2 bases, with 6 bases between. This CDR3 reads CSARENTEAFF. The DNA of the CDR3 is TGCAGTGCTCGGGAAAACACTGAAGCTTTCTTT.

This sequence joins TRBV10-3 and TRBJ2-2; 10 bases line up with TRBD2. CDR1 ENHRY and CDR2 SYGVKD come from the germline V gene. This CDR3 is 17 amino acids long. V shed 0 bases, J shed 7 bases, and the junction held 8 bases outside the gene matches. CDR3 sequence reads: CAISESMSGGAVGELFF. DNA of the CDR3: TGTGCCATCAGTGAGTCGATGAGCGGGGGGGCCGTCGGGGAGCTGTTTTTT.

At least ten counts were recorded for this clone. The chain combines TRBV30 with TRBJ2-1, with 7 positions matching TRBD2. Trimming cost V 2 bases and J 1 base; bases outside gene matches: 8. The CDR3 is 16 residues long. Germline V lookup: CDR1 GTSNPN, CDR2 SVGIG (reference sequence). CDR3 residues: CAWSPLPGGSYNEQFF. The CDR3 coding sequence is TGTGCCTGGAGTCCCTTACCGGGGGGATCCTACAATGAGCAGTTCTTC.

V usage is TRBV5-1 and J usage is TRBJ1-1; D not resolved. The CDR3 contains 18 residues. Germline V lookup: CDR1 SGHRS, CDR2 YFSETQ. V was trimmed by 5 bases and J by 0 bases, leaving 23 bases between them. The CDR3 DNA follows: TGCGCCAGCAGACGCGTCCGGAGTGGAAACGATTTGAACACTGAAGCTTTCTTT. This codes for CASRRVRSGNDLNTEAFF. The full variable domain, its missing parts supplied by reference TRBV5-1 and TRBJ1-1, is KAGVTQTPRYLIKTRGQQVTLSCSPISGHRSVSWYQQTPGQGLQFLFEYFSETQRNKGNFPGRFSGRQFSNSRSEMNVSTLELGDSALYLCASRRVRSGNDLNTEAFFGQGTRLTVV.

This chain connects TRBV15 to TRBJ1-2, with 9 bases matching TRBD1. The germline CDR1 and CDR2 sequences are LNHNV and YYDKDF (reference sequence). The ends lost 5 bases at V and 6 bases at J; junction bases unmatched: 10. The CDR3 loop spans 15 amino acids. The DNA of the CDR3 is TGTGCCACCAGCCCGACCAGGACAGGGGATCATGGCTACACCTTC. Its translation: CATSPTRTGDHGYTF.

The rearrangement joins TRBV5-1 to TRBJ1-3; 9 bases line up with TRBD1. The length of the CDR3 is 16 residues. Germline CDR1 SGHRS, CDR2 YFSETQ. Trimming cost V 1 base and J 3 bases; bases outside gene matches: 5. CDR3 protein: CASSLPGQGFGNTIYF. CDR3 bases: TGCGCCAGCAGCTTGCCGGGACAGGGCTTTGGAAACACCATATATTTT.

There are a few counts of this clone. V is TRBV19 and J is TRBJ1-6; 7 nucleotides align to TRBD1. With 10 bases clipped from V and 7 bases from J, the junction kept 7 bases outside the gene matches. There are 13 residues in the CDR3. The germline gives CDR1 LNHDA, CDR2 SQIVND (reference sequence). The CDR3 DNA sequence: TGTGCCACCCGGGACAGTTTCAATTCACCCCTCCACTTT. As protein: CATRDSFNSPLHF.

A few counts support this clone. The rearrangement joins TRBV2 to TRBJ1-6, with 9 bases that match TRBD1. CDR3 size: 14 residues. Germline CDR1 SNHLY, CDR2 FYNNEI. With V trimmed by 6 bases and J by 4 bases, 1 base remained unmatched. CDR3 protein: CASRDRGYNSPLHF. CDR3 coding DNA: TGTGCCAGCAGGGACAGGGGATATAATTCACCCCTCCACTTT.

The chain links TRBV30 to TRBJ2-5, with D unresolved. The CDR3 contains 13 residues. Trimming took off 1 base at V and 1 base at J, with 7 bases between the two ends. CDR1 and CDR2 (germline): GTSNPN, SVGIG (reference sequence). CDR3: CAWSAPFQETQYF. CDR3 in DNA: TGTGCCTGGAGTGCTCCCTTCCAAGAGACCCAGTACTTC.

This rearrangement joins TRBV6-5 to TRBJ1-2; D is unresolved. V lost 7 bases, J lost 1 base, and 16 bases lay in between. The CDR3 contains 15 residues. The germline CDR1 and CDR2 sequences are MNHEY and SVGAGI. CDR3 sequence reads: CASTEVGGINYGYTF. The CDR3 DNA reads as TGTGCCAGCACCGAAGTTGGAGGGATTAACTATGGCTACACCTTC.

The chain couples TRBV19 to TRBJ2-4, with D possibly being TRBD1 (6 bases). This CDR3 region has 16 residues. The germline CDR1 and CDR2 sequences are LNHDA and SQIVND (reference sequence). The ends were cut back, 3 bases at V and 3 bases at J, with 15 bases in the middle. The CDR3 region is CASSMVQGSGKNIQYF. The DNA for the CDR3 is TGTGCCAGTAGTATGGTCCAGGGGAGCGGCAAAAACATTCAGTACTTC. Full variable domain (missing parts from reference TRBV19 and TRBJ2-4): DGGITQSPKYLFRKEGQNVTLSCEQNLNHDAMYWYRQDPGQGLRLIYYSQIVNDFQKGDIAEGYSVSREKKESFPLTVTSAQKNPTAFYLCASSMVQGSGKNIQYFGAGTRLSVL.

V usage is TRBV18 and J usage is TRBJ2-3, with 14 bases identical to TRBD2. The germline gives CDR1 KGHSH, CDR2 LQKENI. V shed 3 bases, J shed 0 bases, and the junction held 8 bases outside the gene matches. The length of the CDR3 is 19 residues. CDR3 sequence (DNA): TGTGCCAGCTCACCGCGGGGACTAGCGGGGGCCACTAGCACAGATACGCAGTATTTT. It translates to CASSPRGLAGATSTDTQYF.

CDR3 region: CASSLGTGLGETQYF. In DNA form, the CDR3 reads TGTGCCAGCAGTTTGGGAACAGGGCTTGGAGAGACCCAGTACTTC. The chain links TRBV28 to TRBJ2-5, with a tentative D call TRBD1 (6 bases). V gave up 3 bases and J gave up 4 bases, with 15 bases separating them. The V gene's germline CDR1 is MDHEN and CDR2 SYDVKM. The CDR3 consists of 15 residues.

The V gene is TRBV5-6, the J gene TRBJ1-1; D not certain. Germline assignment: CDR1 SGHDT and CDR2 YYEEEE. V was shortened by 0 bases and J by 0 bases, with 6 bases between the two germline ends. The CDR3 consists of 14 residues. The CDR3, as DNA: TGTGCCAGCAGCTTGGTGACGGTGAACACTGAAGCTTTCTTT. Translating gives CASSLVTVNTEAFF.

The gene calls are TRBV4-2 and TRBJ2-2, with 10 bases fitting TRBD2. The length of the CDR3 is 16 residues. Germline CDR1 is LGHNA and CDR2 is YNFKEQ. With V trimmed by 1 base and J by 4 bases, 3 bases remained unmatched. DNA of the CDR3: TGTGCCAGCAGCCAAGTGCAGCGGGGGGGCACCGGGGAGCTGTTTTTT. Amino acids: CASSQVQRGGTGELFF.

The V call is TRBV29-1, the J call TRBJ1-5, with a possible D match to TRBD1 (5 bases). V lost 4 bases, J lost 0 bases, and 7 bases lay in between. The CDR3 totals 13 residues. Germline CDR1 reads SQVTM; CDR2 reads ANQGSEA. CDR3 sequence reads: CSVAGDSNQPQHF. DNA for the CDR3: TGCAGCGTTGCGGGGGATAGCAATCAGCCCCAGCATTTT.

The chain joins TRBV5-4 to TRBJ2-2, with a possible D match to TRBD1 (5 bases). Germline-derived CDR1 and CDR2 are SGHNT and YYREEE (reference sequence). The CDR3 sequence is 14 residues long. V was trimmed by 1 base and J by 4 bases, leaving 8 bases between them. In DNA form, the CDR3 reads TGTGCCAGCAGCTTGTTAACAGGCACCGGGGAGCTGTTTTTT. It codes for CASSLLTGTGELFF.

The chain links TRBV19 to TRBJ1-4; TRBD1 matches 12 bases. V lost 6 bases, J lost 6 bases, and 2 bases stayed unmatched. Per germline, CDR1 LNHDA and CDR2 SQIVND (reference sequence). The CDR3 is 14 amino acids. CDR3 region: CASSWDRGHEKLFF. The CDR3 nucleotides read TGTGCCAGTAGCTGGGACAGGGGGCATGAAAAACTGTTTTTT.

CDR3 nucleotides: TGCGCCAGCAGCCCTTGGGACGGTAGCAATCAGCCCCAGCATTTT. The encoded protein is CASSPWDGSNQPQHF. The chain combines TRBV4-1 with TRBJ1-5, with D perhaps matching TRBD1 (5 bases). The CDR3 spans 15 residues. Trimming removed 4 bases at V and 0 bases at J, with 10 bases between. Germline CDR1 and CDR2: MGHRA and YSYEKL.

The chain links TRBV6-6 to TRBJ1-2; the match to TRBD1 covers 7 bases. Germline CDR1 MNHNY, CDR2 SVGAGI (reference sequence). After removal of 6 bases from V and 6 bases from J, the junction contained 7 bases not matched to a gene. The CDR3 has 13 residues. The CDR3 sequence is CASREDRRHGYTF. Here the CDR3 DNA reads TGTGCCAGCAGGGAGGACAGGCGGCATGGCTACACCTTC.

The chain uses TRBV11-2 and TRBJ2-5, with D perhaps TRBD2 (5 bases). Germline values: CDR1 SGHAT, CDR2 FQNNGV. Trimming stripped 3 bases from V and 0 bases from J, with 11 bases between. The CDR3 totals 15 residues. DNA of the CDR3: TGTGCCAGCAGCTTCGGGGTAGTAGACCAAGAGACCCAGTACTTC. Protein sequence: CASSFGVVDQETQYF.